One sample yielded the 28 T cell receptor beta chains listed below, sequenced in a study of blood T cells in healthy people across ages. Using a J-beta primer mix together with a sample-barcoded 5' primer, a second PCR was run for roughly 6 to 11 cycles. TCRdb recomputed calls from the 5' RACE reads with MiXCR, one row per CDR3 protein. The top ten clones hold under 25% of a sample with 1,800,000 or so distinct CDR3 sequences, about 39% of them seen once. Sequenced input: blood. Every receptor here comes from a human donor in good health.

The CDR3 is CASSLWNILNTEAFF. Written as DNA, the CDR3 is TGTGCCAGCAGTTTATGGAATATCCTGAACACTGAAGCTTTCTTT. This chain joins TRBV28 and TRBJ1-1; no definite D call. V lost 0 bases and J 0 bases, leaving 8 bases between the germline ends. CDR1 and CDR2 (germline): MDHEN, SYDVKM. The CDR3 covers 15 residues.

The J gene is TRBJ1-5, the V gene TRBV6-2 or TRBV6-3, with 7 nucleotides matching TRBD1. The CDR3 covers 17 residues. The V and J ends lost 2 bases and 3 bases, in that order; junction bases with no gene match: 10. The germline V gene encodes CDR1 MNHEY and CDR2 SVGEGT. The CDR3 loop is CASSYRGGATPNQPQHF. CDR3 DNA: TGTGCCAGCAGTTACCGAGGGGGCGCCACCCCCAATCAGCCCCAGCATTTT.

The chain recombines TRBV3-1 with TRBJ2-3; no definite D call. This CDR3 contains 15 residues. Trimming pared 2 bases from V and 3 bases from J, leaving 12 bases between. Germline values: CDR1 LGHDT, CDR2 YNNKEL (reference sequence). The CDR3 DNA sequence: TGTGCCAGCAGCCAAAGTTTAGAGTCTACAGATACGCAGTATTTT. Amino acid sequence: CASSQSLESTDTQYF.

In regard to this clonotype: The junction departs from germline at one end; a sequencing error may be responsible. The chain uses TRBV20-1 and TRBJ2-7; D unclear. This CDR3 region has 13 residues. Per germline, CDR1 DFQATT and CDR2 SNEGSKA (reference sequence). CDR3 region: CSASRSASDEQYF. In DNA form, the CDR3 reads TGCAGTGCCTCTAGAAGTGCCTCCGACGAGCAGTACTTC.

The J gene is TRBJ2-3, the V gene TRBV20-1; 11 bases fit TRBD2. The CDR3 contains 18 residues. Trimming took 5 bases from V and 1 from J; bases not matched to a gene: 14. CDR1 is DFQATT and CDR2 is SNEGSKA in the germline V gene (reference sequence). The CDR3 nucleotides are TGCAGTGCTCCCCGGCTAGCGGGGGGTACCCTCGGCACAGATACGCAGTATTTT. Translation gives CSAPRLAGGTLGTDTQYF.

This clonotype has more than one count but fewer than ten. The chain has TRBV6-2 or TRBV6-3 and TRBJ1-2; TRBD1 might be the D (6 bases). Germline V lookup: CDR1 MNHEY, CDR2 SVGEGT. The CDR3 has 14 residues. Trimming cost V 2 bases and J 6 bases, with 13 bases left between them. This CDR3 is CASSYGGQIDGYTF. The DNA of the CDR3 is TGTGCCAGCAGTTACGGGGGACAAATAGATGGCTACACCTTC.

CDR3 nucleotides: TGTGCCAGCAGCTTGTATCCTGGGCATGAGCAGTTCTTC. This codes for CASSLYPGHEQFF. The chain employs TRBV11-2 and TRBJ2-1; no definite D call. The CDR3 has 13 amino acids. Germline CDR1 reads SGHAT; CDR2 reads FQNNGV. Trimming took off 3 bases at V and 8 bases at J, with 11 bases between the two ends.

Concerning this clonotype: One junction end disagrees with the germline gene, perhaps due to a read error. The rearrangement links TRBV7-2 to TRBJ2-7; the match to TRBD2 covers 15 bases. CDR3 length equals 18 residues. Germline CDR1 is SGHTA and CDR2 is FQGNSA. The CDR3 here is CASSQQGLAGGRAYGQYF. The CDR3 nucleotides are TGTGCCAGCAGCCAACAGGGACTAGCGGGGGGTCGGGCCTACGGGCAGTACTTC. The full variable domain, in which reference TRBV7-2 and TRBJ2-7 provide the parts outside the CDR3, is GAGVSQSPSNKVTEKGKDVELRCDPISGHTALYWYRQSLGQGLEFLIYFQGNSAPDKSGLPSDRFSAERTGGSVSTLTIQRTQQEDSAVYLCASSQQGLAGGRAYGQYFGPGTRLTVT.

This clonotype has a handful of counts. The CDR3 nucleotides read TGTGCCAGCAGTTCGACGGGTAGGACCGGGGAGCTGTTTTTT. As protein: CASSSTGRTGELFF. This chain joins TRBV12-3 or TRBV12-4 and TRBJ2-2; D call uncertain. CDR3 length: 14 amino acids. Trimming removed 4 bases from V and 5 bases from J, with 11 bases in between.

There are a few counts of this clonotype. Its ends do not fully match the called genes, so a read error is possible. The chain carries TRBV6-6 and TRBJ1-4; TRBD1 is a possible D gene (5 bases). The CDR3 is 15 residues long. In germline, CDR1 is MNHNY, CDR2 SVGAGI (reference sequence). CDR3 in DNA: TGTGCCAGCATGGGGAATAGGGGCACTAATGGAAAACTGTTTTTT. As protein: CASMGNRGTNGKLFF.

The chain combines TRBV20-1 with TRBJ1-2; D is perhaps TRBD1 (5 bases). The germline CDR1 and CDR2 sequences are DFQATT and SNEGSKA (reference sequence). This CDR3 has 12 residues. V dropped 3 bases and J dropped 7 bases, with 12 bases sitting between them. The CDR3 nucleotides read TGCAGTGCTAGTCCCACCGGGGGTGGCTACACCTTC. Protein: CSASPTGGGYTF.

This clonotype was counted between two and nine times. The genes are TRBV29-1 and TRBJ2-7, with a weak D call TRBD1 (5 bases). CDR1 is SQVTM and CDR2 is ANQGSEA in the germline V gene. V lost 4 bases and J 2 bases, leaving 12 bases between the germline ends. The CDR3 totals 13 residues. The CDR3 here is CSVALGHAYEQYF. The CDR3 DNA follows: TGCAGCGTTGCTCTAGGACATGCCTACGAGCAGTACTTC.

The V gene is TRBV9, the J gene TRBJ2-3; 10 positions agree with TRBD1. The CDR3 is 16 residues long. V lost 0 bases, J lost 5 bases, and 6 bases stayed unmatched. Germline values: CDR1 SGDLS, CDR2 YYNGEE. CDR3 in amino acids: CASSVEDRGLGDTQYF. Here the CDR3 DNA reads TGTGCCAGCAGCGTAGAAGACAGGGGGCTGGGAGATACGCAGTATTTT.

This clonotype has more than one count but fewer than ten. The chain employs TRBV5-6 and TRBJ2-5; 9 bases map to TRBD2. The DNA end is a closer match to TRBJ2-7, so the J assignment may be wrong. This CDR3 has 15 amino acids. CDR1 and CDR2 from the germline V gene are SGHDT and YYEEEE. The CDR3 sequence is CASTYSGGLSYEQYF. The CDR3, as DNA: TGTGCCAGCACCTACAGCGGGGGGCTATCCTACGAGCAGTACTTC.

This chain uses TRBV4-3 with TRBJ2-1; no reliable D call. Germline assignment: CDR1 LGHNA and CDR2 YSLEER. Between the trimmed V and J ends, which lost 3 bases and 9 bases, there was a span of 12 bases. The CDR3 is made up of 13 amino acids. The CDR3 DNA follows: TGCGCCAGCAGCCATTCCGAGAGTATTGAGCAGTTCTTC. This encodes CASSHSESIEQFF.

V gene TRBV5-4 combines with J gene TRBJ2-1; 10 nucleotides match TRBD1. V trimming: 5 bases; J trimming: 6 bases; junction bases outside the gene matches: 8. The CDR3 is 15 residues long. Germline V gene lookup returns CDR1 SGHNT and CDR2 YYREEE (reference sequence). Written as DNA, the CDR3 is TGTGCCAGCAGTCAGACAGGGGGCAGATCCAATGAGCAGTTCTTC. Its translation: CASSQTGGRSNEQFF.

V gene TRBV4-3 combines with J gene TRBJ1-1, with TRBD1 matching over 8 bases. Trimming took 4 bases from V and 5 from J; bases not matched to a gene: 6. Germline values: CDR1 LGHNA, CDR2 YSLEER. This CDR3 contains 14 residues. CDR3 nucleotide sequence: TGCGCCAGCAGCCGGACAGGGCGGTGGACTGAAGCTTTCTTT. Its protein is CASSRTGRWTEAFF.

The CDR3, as DNA: TGTGCCAGTAGTATTCTCAGCGGGGATCATTACAATGAGCAGTTCTTC. Translated: CASSILSGDHYNEQFF. The genes are TRBV19 and TRBJ2-1; 7 nucleotides line up with TRBD2. The V gene's germline CDR1 is LNHDA and CDR2 SQIVND (reference sequence). Trimming took 3 bases from V and 4 from J; bases not matched to a gene: 9. This CDR3 is 16 amino acids long.

The rearrangement joins TRBV6-1 to TRBJ2-5, with unresolved D. The CDR3 length is 13 residues. V lost 2 bases and J lost 11, with 15 bases in between. The germline V gene has CDR1 MNHNS and CDR2 SASEGT. CDR3 DNA: TGTGCCAGCAGTGAACTCTCCGTCTATGTGCAGTACTTC. The encoded protein is CASSELSVYVQYF.

The rearrangement joins TRBV12-3 or TRBV12-4 to TRBJ2-5; D uncertain. Trimming left V 3 bases short and J 1 base short, with 15 bases between. This CDR3 has 16 residues. The CDR3 spells CASSLGFKAGQETQYF. CDR3 nucleotide sequence: TGTGCCAGCAGTTTGGGCTTTAAGGCCGGCCAAGAGACCCAGTACTTC.

This clonotype was observed a handful of times. The genes are TRBV6-5 and TRBJ2-6, with 7 bases matching TRBD1. The CDR3 totals 15 residues. V trimming: 6 bases; J trimming: 0 bases; junction bases outside the gene matches: 2. CDR1 is MNHEY and CDR2 is SVGAGI in the germline V gene. The CDR3 loop is CASRQGSSGANVLTF. The CDR3 DNA reads TGTGCCAGCAGACAGGGGAGCTCTGGGGCCAACGTCCTGACTTTC.

A remark on this clonotype: One end of the junction fails to match germline, which may point to a read error. The chain employs TRBV7-2 and TRBJ2-7; D is perhaps TRBD2 (6 bases). The CDR3 extends over 14 amino acids. Germline V lookup: CDR1 SGHTA, CDR2 FQGNSA. The CDR3 loop is CASSSNRDSHEQYF. Here the CDR3 DNA reads TGTGCCAGCAGCTCAAACCGGGACTCCCACGAGCAGTACTTC.

The chain uses TRBV28 and TRBJ1-2; no clear D gene. The germline V gene encodes CDR1 MDHEN and CDR2 SYDVKM. CDR3 size: 14 residues. V lost 2 bases to trimming and J lost 8 bases, with 15 bases between them. CDR3 nucleotide sequence: TGTGCCAGCAGTTTAGGGTCGACGTGGAGGGGCTACACCTTC. It yields the protein CASSLGSTWRGYTF.

This chain connects TRBV20-1 to TRBJ1-2; 7 nucleotides line up with TRBD1. Trimming removed 4 bases from V and 4 bases from J; junction bases left unmatched: 6. The germline CDR1 and CDR2 sequences are DFQATT and SNEGSKA (reference sequence). The CDR3 contains 13 residues. The CDR3: CSAIPGQTYGYTF. In DNA form, the CDR3 reads TGCAGTGCTATACCGGGACAGACCTATGGCTACACCTTC.

This chain joins TRBV11-2 and TRBJ1-2; D uncertain. CDR3 length: 14 residues. The germline V gene has CDR1 SGHAT and CDR2 FQNNGV. V lost 3 bases and J lost 3, with 11 bases in between. The CDR3 region is CASSLIRGYYGYTF. The CDR3 DNA reads as TGTGCCAGCAGCTTGATTCGGGGATACTATGGCTACACCTTC. The full variable domain, its missing parts supplied by reference TRBV11-2 and TRBJ1-2, is EAGVAQSPRYKIIEKRQSVAFWCNPISGHATLYWYQQILGQGPKLLIQFQNNGVVDDSQLPKDRFSAERLKGVDSTLKIQPAKLEDSAVYLCASSLIRGYYGYTFGSGTRLTVV.

The chain uses TRBV5-1 and TRBJ2-4; no reliable D call. TRBJ2-7 explains the end of the DNA better; the J call may be wrong. Looked up from germline, CDR1 is SGHRS and CDR2 is YFSETQ. The CDR3 loop spans 13 amino acids. CDR3 DNA: TGCGCCAGCAGCCGAGCGTCTCCCTACGAGCAGTACTTC. The encoded protein is CASSRASPYEQYF.

V is TRBV29-1 and J is TRBJ2-1; D not certain. Looked up from germline, CDR1 is SQVTM and CDR2 is ANQGSEA. Trimming removed 3 bases at V and 8 bases at J, with 11 bases between. The CDR3 totals 12 residues. CDR3 residues: CSVDDKGYEQFF. The CDR3 DNA reads TGCAGCGTTGACGATAAGGGCTATGAGCAGTTCTTC.

In its sample, this clonotype was seen a few times. A much larger clone lies a single base off, so this may be a read error. The rearrangement uses TRBV6-6 and TRBJ2-1; a weak D match, TRBD2 (7 bases). The CDR3 contains 15 residues. Deletions cut 8 bases from V and 13 bases from J, with 27 bases between. Germline V gene lookup returns CDR1 MNHNY and CDR2 SVGAGI (reference sequence). CDR3 sequence (DNA): TGTGCCAGCTGTGTGGGGGGGCAACTGTGGGAGACCCAGTTCTTC. It yields the protein CASCVGGQLWETQFF.